Listed below are T cell receptor beta chains from one sample, sequenced in a study of shared clonotypes between healthy human individuals. The repertoire was sequenced with immunoSEQ multiplex PCR; TCRdb's copy has only in-frame clones and lacks some. The table shows some 1.5 million clones, with roughly 96% occurring only once. Sequenced sample: naive CD4+ T cells sorted from blood. The source of these receptors is a man younger than 40 in good health. Each CDR3 is given with its conserved first and last residue. The D gene is left open where the match is weak. Clone size, where shown, is once, few, many, or a class for clones that have expanded.

J | V | size | D | CDR3 | DNA
TRBJ1-2 | TRBV4-1 | once | . | CASSALGLAGYTF | TGCGCCAGCAGCGCCCTAGGGCTTGCTGGCTACACCTTC
TRBJ2-5 | TRBV18 | . | . | CASSPQGLRETQYF | TGTGCCAGCTCACCACAGGGACTCAGAGAGACCCAGTACTTC
TRBJ2-7 | TRBV7-9 | few | TRBD2 | CASSYSGTTYEQYF | TGTGCCAGCAGCTACTCCGGGACTACCTACGAGCAGTACTTC
TRBJ2-1 | TRBV5-5 | once | TRBD2 | CASKTSGRVNEQFF | TGTGCCAGCAAGACTAGCGGGAGGGTAAATGAGCAGTTCTTC
TRBJ2-3 | TRBV30 | . | TRBD2 | CAWGAGVLADTQYF | TGTGCCTGGGGAGCGGGAGTCCTAGCAGATACGCAGTATTTT
TRBJ2-1 | TRBV10-3 | . | . | CAISESEVASYNEQFF | TGTGCCATCAGTGAGTCTGAGGTGGCTTCCTACAATGAGCAGTTCTTC
TRBJ2-1 | TRBV18 | . | TRBD1 | CASSPVGGRGHEQFF | TGTGCCAGCTCACCCGTAGGGGGCAGGGGGCATGAGCAGTTCTTC
TRBJ1-5 | TRBV2 | . | . | CASRESNQPQHF | TGTGCCAGCAGAGAGAGCAATCAGCCCCAGCATTTT
TRBJ2-1 | TRBV7-6 | . | . | CASSLNRDPNNEQFF | TGTGCCAGCAGTTTAAACCGGGACCCAAACAATGAGCAGTTCTTC
TRBJ2-1 | TRBV19 | . | TRBD2 | CASTSSGSYNEQFF | TGTGCCAGCACTTCTAGCGGGAGTTACAATGAGCAGTTCTTC
TRBJ2-1 | TRBV2 | . | . | CASNDRRADWYNEQFF | TGTGCCAGCAATGACCGGAGGGCCGATTGGTACAATGAGCAGTTCTTC
TRBJ2-2 | TRBV18 | . | . | CASSPPIRTGELFF | TGTGCCAGCTCACCCCCGATTAGAACCGGGGAGCTGTTTTTT
TRBJ2-1 | TRBV2 | . | . | CASSEGKQFF | TGTGCCAGCAGTGAAGGCAAGCAGTTCTTC
TRBJ2-2 | TRBV10-3 | . | . | CAISEPGTSTGELFF | TGTGCCATCAGTGAGCCCGGAACGTCGACCGGGGAGCTGTTTTTT
TRBJ2-1 | TRBV7-9 | . | TRBD2 | CASSPRGLAGGLSEQFF | TGTGCCAGCAGCCCGAGGGGACTAGCGGGAGGCTTAAGTGAGCAGTTCTTC
TRBJ2-7 | TRBV7-9 | . | TRBD1 | CASSSRQGLSYEQYF | TGTGCCAGCAGCTCCAGACAGGGGCTATCCTACGAGCAGTACTTC
TRBJ2-5 | TRBV5-4 | once | . | CASSYGGGRETQYF | TGTGCCAGCAGCTACGGGGGAGGAAGGGAGACCCAGTACTTC
TRBJ2-2 | TRBV6-6 | . | . | CASSYSGAAGELFF | TGTGCCAGCAGTTACTCGGGCGCGGCCGGGGAGCTGTTTTTT
TRBJ1-1 | TRBV5-1 | . | . | CASSLVSENTEAFF | TGCGCCAGCAGCTTGGTCTCGGAGAACACTGAAGCTTTCTTT
TRBJ2-7 | TRBV28 | . | . | CASSLWVPYEQYF | TGTGCCAGCAGTTTATGGGTCCCCTACGAGCAGTACTTC
TRBJ1-4 | TRBV11-2 | . | TRBD1 | CASSPGQGWEKLFF | TGTGCCAGCAGCCCCGGACAGGGCTGGGAAAAACTGTTTTTT
TRBJ2-5 | TRBV6-1 | once | . | CASSELSFSQETQYF | TGTGCCAGCAGTGAATTGTCGTTCAGCCAAGAGACCCAGTACTTC
TRBJ2-2 | TRBV11-3 | . | TRBD2 | CASSLVLAGLTGELFF | TGTGCCAGCAGCTTAGTTCTAGCGGGACTCACCGGGGAGCTGTTTTTT
TRBJ2-3 | TRBV5-1 | . | TRBD2 | CASSPGLAGGVESTDTQYF | TGCGCCAGCAGCCCAGGACTAGCGGGAGGGGTAGAAAGCACAGATACGCAGTATTTT
TRBJ2-1 | TRBV9 | . | . | CASSVDSFYNEQFF | TGTGCCAGCAGCGTAGACAGCTTCTACAATGAGCAGTTCTTC
TRBJ2-2 | TRBV10-3 | . | TRBD2 | CAITGGGPTGELFF | TGTGCCATCACCGGGGGAGGGCCCACCGGGGAGCTGTTTTTT
TRBJ2-5 | TRBV9 | . | . | CASSGTGSGETQYF | TGTGCCAGCAGCGGTACAGGGAGCGGAGAGACCCAGTACTTC
TRBJ2-7 | TRBV5-4 | . | . | CASSLAADPSYEQYF | TGTGCCAGCAGCTTGGCGGCGGACCCCTCCTACGAGCAGTACTTC
TRBJ2-1 | TRBV5-1 | . | TRBD2 | CASSLGLAGNNEQFF | TGCGCCAGCAGCCTAGGACTAGCGGGGAACAATGAGCAGTTCTTC
TRBJ2-2 | TRBV28 | . | TRBD2 | CASSPSSGYTGELFF | TGTGCCAGCAGCCCCTCTAGCGGCTACACCGGGGAGCTGTTTTTT
TRBJ2-2 | TRBV6-1 | . | . | CASSPSRVATGELFF | TGTGCCAGCAGCCCGAGTCGGGTGGCCACCGGGGAGCTGTTTTTT
TRBJ2-7 | TRBV27 | once | TRBD2 | CASSFSGRAVTSYEQYF | TGTGCCAGCAGTTTTAGCGGGAGGGCCGTTACCTCCTACGAGCAGTACTTC
TRBJ1-1 | TRBV19 | once | TRBD1 | CASRSTGGWDTEAFF | TGTGCCAGTAGATCTACAGGGGGCTGGGACACTGAAGCTTTCTTT
TRBJ2-3 | TRBV10-2 | . | . | CASSERITRDTQYF | TGCGCCAGCAGTGAGCGGATTACTCGGGATACGCAGTATTTT
TRBJ1-5 | TRBV7-2 | . | . | CASSLADYSNQPQHF | TGTGCCAGCAGCTTAGCTGATTATAGCAATCAGCCCCAGCATTTT
TRBJ2-4 | TRBV7-9 | . | . | CASSINREENIQYF | TGTGCCAGCAGCATAAACAGGGAAGAAAACATTCAGTACTTC
TRBJ2-3 | TRBV5-1 | once | TRBD1 | CASSRGQGTDTQYF | TGCGCCAGCAGTCGGGGACAGGGGACAGATACGCAGTATTTT
TRBJ2-5 | TRBV11-2 | . | . | CASSLDGAQETQYF | TGTGCCAGCAGCTTAGATGGAGCACAAGAGACCCAGTACTTC
TRBJ2-1 | TRBV6-5 | once | . | CASSYNEQFF | TGTGCCAGCAGTTACAATGAGCAGTTCTTC
TRBJ1-5 | TRBV28 | . | . | CASSLTGIAQPQHF | TGTGCCAGCAGTTTGACGGGAATTGCTCAGCCCCAGCATTTT